The 8 T cell receptor beta chains given below trace back to one sample, sequenced in a study of T cells in Graves' hyperthyroidism and ophthalmopathy. Amplification targeted TCR beta CDR3 regions from RNA transcripts. HTBI primers drove first-round RT-PCR of the TCR CDR3. TCRdb passed the multiplex PCR reads through MiXCR, listing each CDR3 protein once. In the table there are roughly 500,000 distinct CDR3 sequences, around 13% of which are singletons. Sample: blood. These receptors all come from a woman in her 30s with Graves' hyperthyroidism that later progressed to Graves' ophthalmopathy.

The table lists this clonotype with many counts. The chain uses TRBV12-3 or TRBV12-4 and TRBJ1-3, with D perhaps TRBD1 (5 bases). CDR3 size: 10 residues. V lost 8 bases and J 7 bases, leaving 6 bases between the germline ends. The CDR3: CASGTNTIYF. CDR3 bases: TGTGCCAGCGGGACTAACACCATATATTTT.

The chain has TRBV5-1 and TRBJ2-7; TRBD2 aligns across 7 bases. This CDR3 has 16 amino acids. V was pared by 4 bases and J by 0 bases, with 10 bases of the junction left unmatched. Germline-derived CDR1 and CDR2 are SGHRS and YFSETQ. The CDR3 loop reads CASSPGLVGFSYEQYF. The CDR3 nucleotides read TGCGCCAGCAGCCCCGGACTAGTCGGATTCTCCTACGAGCAGTACTTC.

This clonotype was seen a handful of times. This sequence may be a read error, since a much larger clone differs from it by one base. Since the CDR3 does not end with the conserved phenylalanine or tryptophan, this likely comes from a read error. The DNA of the CDR3 is TGTGCCAGCAGCTTTAATACTTGGGACGGCTACACCGTC. Encoded protein: CASSFNTWDGYTV. V usage is TRBV11-3 and J usage is TRBJ1-2, with D possibly matching TRBD1 (5 bases). CDR3 length: 13 residues. V was shortened by 3 bases and J by 8 bases, with 13 bases between the two germline ends. Per germline, CDR1 SGHNT and CDR2 YENEEA.

Worth noting for this clonotype: A read error may be the cause here, since a much bigger clone is one base away. The chain uses TRBV30 and TRBJ2-1; TRBD1 might be the D (7 bases). The germline CDR1 and CDR2 sequences are GTSNPN and SVGIG (reference sequence). The CDR3 has 13 amino acids. The CDR3 region has the DNA TGTACCTGGGCGCGGGACAGCCAAAATGAGCAGTTCTTC. Translated, it gives CTWARDSQNEQFF.

This clonotype was detected ten times or more. The chain recombines TRBV6-5 with TRBJ1-4; 9 bases are shared with TRBD1. The CDR3 sequence is 14 residues long. Germline loops: CDR1 MNHEY, CDR2 SVGAGI. The ends lost 3 bases at V and 8 bases at J; junction bases unmatched: 4. CDR3 nucleotides: TGTGCCAGCAGTTATGGGGGACAGGGCGAAAAACTGTTTTTT. Its translation: CASSYGGQGEKLFF.

The rearrangement uses TRBV12-3 or TRBV12-4 and TRBJ2-1; 11 bases line up with TRBD2. The CDR3 covers 20 residues. V lost 8 bases to trimming and J lost 2 bases; unmatched junction nucleotides: 20. In nucleotides, the CDR3 is TGTGCCAGCTCACCATGGTTGACGGAGTCACTAGCGGGAGCCTACAATGAGCAGTTCTTC. Residues: CASSPWLTESLAGAYNEQFF.

This clonotype turned up a few times. The gene calls are TRBV4-1 and TRBJ2-3, with D possibly matching TRBD1 (6 bases). Germline V gene sequence: CDR1 MGHRA, CDR2 YSYEKL. There are 14 residues in the CDR3. V lost 1 base, J lost 4 bases, and 9 bases lay in between. Here the CDR3 reads CASSQVAGADTQYF. CDR3 nucleotide sequence: TGCGCCAGCAGCCAAGTCGCAGGGGCAGATACGCAGTATTTT.

This clonotype was recorded many times. The chain recombines TRBV3-1 with TRBJ1-1; TRBD1 aligns across 7 bases. The V gene's germline CDR1 is LGHDT and CDR2 YNNKEL (reference sequence). This CDR3 region has 15 residues. With 7 bases clipped from V and 0 bases from J, the junction kept 8 bases outside the gene matches. The CDR3 region has the DNA TGTGCCAGCACCGAAAGACAGGGATTGAACACTGAAGCTTTCTTT. It specifies CASTERQGLNTEAFF.